Presented here are 13 T cell receptor beta chains from one specimen sequenced in a study of T cells in Graves' hyperthyroidism and ophthalmopathy. Amplification targeted TCR beta CDR3 regions from RNA transcripts. The HTBI primer set drove a first-round RT-PCR of the TCR CDR3. TCRdb re-called the multiplex PCR reads through MiXCR, storing one row per CDR3 protein. The sample consists of a few hundred thousand distinct CDR3 sequences, roughly 13% of them appearing once. Input material: blood. The receptors here all came from a woman aged 25 to 39 with Graves' hyperthyroidism that later progressed to Graves' ophthalmopathy.

This clonotype was seen at least ten times. The chain links TRBV7-3 to TRBJ2-1; a weak D match, TRBD1 (5 bases). Germline V gene data show CDR1 as SGHTA and CDR2 as FQGTGA. This CDR3 has 15 residues. The V end lost 1 base, the J end lost 1 base, and 8 bases lay between the germline ends. Written as DNA, the CDR3 is TGTGCCAGCAGCTTAATCCAGGGATCCTACAATGAGCAGTTCTTC. It is translated as CASSLIQGSYNEQFF.

At least ten counts were recorded for this clonotype. J is TRBJ2-3 and V is TRBV3-1; TRBD1 aligns across 8 bases. V was pared by 7 bases and J by 3 bases, with 9 bases of the junction left unmatched. This CDR3 has 15 residues. Germline assignment: CDR1 LGHDT and CDR2 YNNKEL (reference sequence). CDR3 DNA: TGTGCCAGCATATCCGGACAGGGTAGAACAGATACGCAGTATTTT. Translated: CASISGQGRTDTQYF.

The chain links TRBV13 to TRBJ2-1, with 8 bases aligning to TRBD2. This CDR3 comprises 14 residues. Germline CDR1 and CDR2: PRHDT and FYEKMQ (reference sequence). J gave up 9 bases and V 5 bases, and 9 bases lay outside the gene matches. CDR3 protein: CASSPPGLVPEQFF. CDR3 coding DNA: TGTGCCAGCAGCCCCCCGGGACTAGTTCCTGAGCAGTTCTTC.

This clonotype was seen only a few times. The germline gene is not matched at one end of the junction; a read error may be the cause. The chain combines TRBV5-1 with TRBJ2-1, with D possibly TRBD2 on 5 matching bases. The CDR3 is made up of 18 amino acids. Germline V lookup: CDR1 SGHRS, CDR2 YFSETQ. In DNA, the CDR3 is TGCGCCAGCAGCTTGGCCCCGGTCACGTCTAGCTCCCACAATGAGCAGTTCTTC. It yields the protein CASSLAPVTSSSHNEQFF.

In its sample, this clonotype was seen many times. The chain couples TRBV30 to TRBJ1-1, with D possibly being TRBD1 (5 bases). CDR3 length equals 14 residues. Between the trimmed V and J ends, which lost 3 bases and 1 base, there was a span of 12 bases. Looked up from germline, CDR1 is GTSNPN and CDR2 is SVGIG (reference sequence). The CDR3: CAWSRGAENTEAFF. As DNA, the CDR3 is TGTGCCTGGAGCCGAGGGGCGGAGAACACTGAAGCTTTCTTT. Filled out from reference TRBV30 and TRBJ1-1, the complete variable domain reads SQTIHQWPATLVQPVGSPLSLECTVEGTSNPNLYWYRQAAGRGLQLLFYSVGIGQISSEVPQNLSASRPQDRQFILSSKKLLLSDSGFYLCAWSRGAENTEAFFGQGTRLTVV.

This clonotype was seen ten or more times. The V call is TRBV10-3, the J call TRBJ2-1, with D possibly TRBD2 on 5 matching bases. CDR3 size: 17 residues. Germline values: CDR1 ENHRY, CDR2 SYGVKD. V was clipped by 6 bases and J by 7 bases, with 25 bases between them. CDR3 in amino acids: CAISHGPKREGRNEQFF. The CDR3 bases are TGTGCCATCAGCCATGGGCCGAAACGGGAAGGGCGGAATGAGCAGTTCTTC.

This clonotype was counted at least ten times. The chain links TRBV28 to TRBJ2-2; D uncertain. This CDR3 is built from 13 residues. Looked up from germline, CDR1 is MDHEN and CDR2 is SYDVKM. Trimming took 6 bases from V and 5 from J, leaving 10 bases between them. The CDR3: CASSPHETGELFF. CDR3 bases: TGTGCCAGCAGCCCCCACGAGACCGGGGAGCTGTTTTTT.

This clonotype was seen a few times. V and J are TRBV3-1 and TRBJ2-7; 7 bases are shared with TRBD1. The V gene end was trimmed by 6 bases and the J gene end by 1 base; junction bases not matched to a gene: 9. The CDR3 spans 15 residues. Germline V CDR1 and CDR2: LGHDT, YNNKEL (reference sequence). The DNA for the CDR3 is TGTGCCAGCAGACCTCGGGACAGAGGGTCCTACGAGCAGTACTTC. Translating it yields CASRPRDRGSYEQYF.

This clonotype showed up just a few times. This chain joins TRBV20-1 and TRBJ2-7, with 14 bases that match TRBD2. The CDR3 is 16 amino acids. The germline V gene has CDR1 DFQATT and CDR2 SNEGSKA (reference sequence). V dropped 0 bases and J dropped 4; count of bases not matched to a gene: 5. DNA of the CDR3: TGCAGTGCTAGAGAACCGGGACTAGCGGGGGAGTACGAGCAGTACTTC. Residues: CSAREPGLAGEYEQYF.

The genes are TRBV5-1 and TRBJ2-7, with 11 bases fitting TRBD2. CDR1 is SGHRS and CDR2 is YFSETQ in the germline V gene. Unmatched junction bases numbered 8, after V lost 0 bases and J lost 3 bases. The CDR3 sequence is 17 residues long. CDR3 sequence reads: CASSLGPTSGKGYEQYF. The CDR3 nucleotides read TGCGCCAGCAGCTTGGGCCCGACTAGCGGGAAGGGCTACGAGCAGTACTTC.

For the CDR3, the DNA is TGTGCCAGCAGACGGACTACTTCCTACAATGAGCAGTTCTTC. Translated, it gives CASRRTTSYNEQFF. The V gene is TRBV5-6, the J gene TRBJ2-1, with D possibly TRBD2 on 6 matching bases. The CDR3 has 14 residues. CDR1 is SGHDT and CDR2 is YYEEEE in the germline V gene. V was cut by 5 bases and J by 1 base, with 10 bases left in between. Based on the CDR3 plus reference TRBV5-6 and TRBJ2-1, the full variable domain is DAGVTQSPTHLIKTRGQQVTLRCSPKSGHDTVSWYQQALGQGPQFIFQYYEEEERQRGNFPDRFSGHQFPNYSSELNVNALLLGDSALYLCASRRTTSYNEQFFGPGTRLTVL.

This clonotype was seen at least ten times. The chain carries TRBV11-1 and TRBJ2-3; maybe TRBD2 (6 bases). The CDR3 totals 14 residues. Between the trimmed V and J ends, which lost 5 bases and 2 bases, there was a span of 11 bases. Germline V lookup: CDR1 SGHAT, CDR2 FQDESV (reference sequence). CDR3 sequence: CASSLSGPTDTQYF. The DNA for the CDR3 is TGTGCCAGCAGCCTTAGCGGACCCACAGATACGCAGTATTTT.

This clonotype was counted at least ten times. V is TRBV28 and J is TRBJ2-3; no firm D call. The germline V gene encodes CDR1 MDHEN and CDR2 SYDVKM. Trimming shortened V by 10 bases and J by 4 bases, and 15 bases separated the two germline ends. The CDR3 contains 13 residues. The CDR3: CATSLIASDTQYF. CDR3 nucleotides: TGTGCCACATCCTTAATTGCCTCAGATACGCAGTATTTT.